The 4 T cell receptor beta chains listed next were all sequenced from one sample in a study of cytomegalovirus exposure and HLA in healthy donors. PCR used 60 Vbeta primers and 13 Jbeta primers. Assay: immunoSEQ multiplex PCR; the TCRdb copy retains only in-frame clones and omits some. The sample records around 200,000 clones, roughly 78% being singletons. Input material: PBMCs. These receptors all stem from a boy aged 5-17 years in good health and CMV-seronegative.

The CDR3 region has the DNA TGCGCCAGCAGCCAAGGGCCGGCAGGGGTTGATTCACCCCTCCACTTT. It codes for CASSQGPAGVDSPLHF. The chain uses TRBV4-1 and TRBJ1-6; TRBD1 is a possible D gene (6 bases). CDR3 length equals 16 residues. Germline V gene data show CDR1 as MGHRA and CDR2 as YSYEKL. Trimming took off 1 base at V and 8 bases at J, with 15 bases between the two ends.

The chain links TRBV5-5 to TRBJ2-3; weak D call: TRBD1 (6 bases). Trimming pared 5 bases from V and 6 bases from J, leaving 13 bases between. From germline, CDR1 is SGHKS and CDR2 YYEKEE (reference sequence). The CDR3 runs 13 residues. The CDR3 sequence is CASRQQGSDTQYF. The CDR3 DNA sequence: TGTGCCAGCAGGCAACAGGGAAGTGATACGCAGTATTTT.

This clone has just a few counts. The V call is TRBV5-6, the J call TRBJ2-1, with 16 positions matching TRBD2. With 3 bases clipped from V and 3 bases from J, the junction kept 3 bases outside the gene matches. The CDR3 covers 17 residues. The germline CDR1 and CDR2 sequences are SGHDT and YYEEEE. The CDR3 sequence: CASSSGTSGRDYNEQFF. The CDR3 DNA is TGTGCCAGCAGCTCCGGGACTAGCGGGAGGGACTACAATGAGCAGTTCTTC.

This clone occurred once. The V call is TRBV9, the J call TRBJ1-2, with D possibly being TRBD1 (6 bases). CDR1 is SGDLS and CDR2 is YYNGEE in the germline V gene. V lost 0 bases and J lost 6, with 9 bases in between. CDR3 size: 13 residues. The CDR3 loop reads CASSVAGEHGYTF. CDR3 DNA: TGTGCCAGCAGCGTAGCAGGGGAGCATGGCTACACCTTC.